A selection of T cell receptor beta chains follows, all from one sample in a study of control samples from healthy donors and cancer patients. The data were produced by immunoSEQ multiplex PCR, yet TCRdb's version contains in-frame clones alone and is incomplete. The sample carries around 30,000 clones, roughly 92% recorded once. Sample: PBMCs. Receptors originate from a man aged 40-49 years with colorectal cancer. CDR3s include the opening cysteine and the closing phenylalanine or tryptophan. A D gene is named only where the DNA matches it firmly. Part of the rows lack a size; the others show once, few, many or a class for expanded clones.

-	TRBJ2-5	TRBV19	-	CASSKLDETQYF	TGTGCCAGTAGTAAATTGGACGAGACCCAGTACTTC
-	TRBJ2-7	TRBV19	-	CASSIALGVDYEQYF	TGTGCCAGTAGTATAGCCCTAGGCGTCGACTACGAGCAGTACTTC
-	TRBJ1-2	TRBV27	TRBD1	CASSFSTGANYGYTF	TGTGCCAGCAGTTTTTCGACAGGGGCTAACTATGGCTACACCTTC
-	TRBJ2-1	TRBV12-3/TRBV12-4	-	CASSRLSGNEQFF	TGTGCCAGCAGTAGGTTATCAGGGAATGAGCAGTTCTTC
-	TRBJ2-3	TRBV5-1	TRBD2	CASSLDTKASGGATLGADTQYF	TGCGCCAGCAGCTTGGACACTAAGGCTAGCGGGGGAGCCACCTTAGGGGCAGATACGCAGTATTTT
-	TRBJ1-1	TRBV6-2/TRBV6-3	-	CASSTSRGWNTEAFF	TGTGCCAGCAGCACCTCACGGGGGTGGAATACTGAAGCTTTCTTT
-	TRBJ1-2	TRBV29-1	TRBD1	CSVGKDPGQGADGYTF	TGCAGCGTTGGAAAGGATCCGGGACAGGGGGCCGATGGCTACACCTTC
-	TRBJ2-5	TRBV5-1	-	CASSSRGAQETQYF	TGCGCCAGCAGCTCGAGGGGGGCCCAAGAGACCCAGTACTTC
few	TRBJ1-1	TRBV28	-	CASSFPLRSTTEAFF	TGTGCCAGCAGTTTTCCCCTCAGGTCGACCACTGAAGCTTTCTTT
-	TRBJ2-2	TRBV19	-	CASSENRATGELFF	TGTGCCAGTAGTGAGAACAGGGCCACCGGGGAGCTGTTTTTT
-	TRBJ2-3	TRBV7-9	TRBD2	CASSLVSGGPFYTQYF	TGTGCCAGCAGCTTAGTCAGCGGGGGACCCTTCTATACGCAGTATTTT
-	TRBJ1-6	TRBV7-2	-	CASSLVPGGHNSPLHF	TGTGCCAGCAGCTTAGTCCCGGGCGGACACAATTCACCCCTCCACTTT
-	TRBJ2-7	TRBV6-1	TRBD1	CASSGPGQGGGYEQYF	TGTGCCAGCAGTGGCCCAGGACAGGGAGGCGGCTACGAGCAGTACTTC
-	TRBJ1-2	TRBV9	TRBD1	CASSAVPDTGASYGYTF	TGTGCCAGCAGCGCCGTCCCAGACACAGGGGCGTCTTATGGCTACACCTTC
-	TRBJ1-2	TRBV25-1	TRBD1	CASSRDSNYGYTF	TGTGCCAGCAGTCGGGACAGCAACTATGGCTACACCTTC
once	TRBJ1-1	TRBV7-2	TRBD1	CASSSRGQGAGNTEAFF	TGTGCCAGCAGCTCCCGGGGACAGGGGGCAGGAAACACTGAAGCTTTCTTT
-	TRBJ2-1	TRBV2	-	CASSVGSYNEQFF	TGTGCCAGCAGTGTGGGTAGTTACAATGAGCAGTTCTTC
-	TRBJ1-5	TRBV4-1	TRBD1	CASSQGGQGVQPQHF	TGCGCCAGCAGCCAAGGTGGACAGGGTGTTCAGCCCCAGCATTTT
-	TRBJ1-3	TRBV5-1	-	CASSETGFSGNTIYF	TGCGCCAGCAGCGAAACAGGATTCTCTGGAAACACCATATATTTT
-	TRBJ2-2	TRBV5-1	-	CASSLRGGNTGELFF	TGCGCCAGCAGCCTGCGAGGGGGGAACACCGGGGAGCTGTTTTTT
-	TRBJ2-7	TRBV11-3	TRBD1	CASSLEQGSGEQYF	TGTGCCAGCAGCTTAGAACAGGGGAGTGGCGAGCAGTACTTC
once	TRBJ1-1	TRBV11-2	-	CASSLFGVGGTEAFF	TGTGCCAGCAGCTTATTCGGGGTGGGGGGCACTGAAGCTTTCTTT
-	TRBJ2-2	TRBV19	-	CASSRAGLTGELFF	TGTGCCAGTAGTCGGGCGGGGCTCACCGGGGAGCTGTTTTTT
-	TRBJ2-4	TRBV21-1	-	CASSKIFLAGKSGLAKNIQYF	TGTGCCAGCAGCAAAATATTTCTGGCAGGGAAAAGCGGACTCGCCAAAAACATTCAGTACTTC
-	TRBJ2-1	TRBV11-3	-	CASSSYRVEYNEQFF	TGTGCCAGCAGCTCCTACAGGGTCGAGTACAATGAGCAGTTCTTC
-	TRBJ2-7	TRBV5-6	TRBD2	CASSISGGAHEQYF	TGTGCCAGCAGCATTAGCGGGGGGGCGCACGAGCAGTACTTC
-	TRBJ1-1	TRBV11-3	-	CASSLRAGFTEAFF	TGTGCCAGCAGCTTAAGGGCAGGGTTTACTGAAGCTTTCTTT
-	TRBJ1-3	TRBV11-2	-	CASLGRPTPGNTIYF	TGTGCCAGCCTTGGCCGGCCTACCCCGGGAAACACCATATATTTT